These 30 T cell receptor beta chains were all obtained from the same sample, sequenced in a study of cytomegalovirus exposure and HLA in healthy donors. In the PCR, 60 Vbeta and 13 Jbeta primers were used. The data were produced by immunoSEQ multiplex PCR, yet TCRdb's version contains in-frame clones alone and is incomplete. The sample shows under 250,000 clones, around 83% of them seen only once. Sequenced: PBMCs. Receptors originate from a woman aged 40 to 50 in good health and CMV-seronegative.

The V and J genes are TRBV28 and TRBJ1-4; 10 bases map to TRBD1. The germline V gene has CDR1 MDHEN and CDR2 SYDVKM. V shed 6 bases, J shed 3 bases, and the junction held 4 bases outside the gene matches. This CDR3 is 15 amino acids long. As DNA, the CDR3 is TGTGCCAGCAGGGGACAGGGGATCCCTAATGAAAAACTGTTTTTT. This translates into CASRGQGIPNEKLFF. The variable domain in full, with the rest retrieved from reference TRBV28 and TRBJ1-4, is DVKVTQSSRYLVKRTGEKVFLECVQDMDHENMFWYRQDPGLGLRLIYFSYDVKMKEKGDIPEGYSVSREKKERFSLILESASTNQTSMYLCASRGQGIPNEKLFFGSGTQLSVL.

J is TRBJ2-5 and V is TRBV9; weak D call: TRBD1 (5 bases). Trimming left V 4 bases short and J 5 bases short, with 21 bases between. Germline V CDR1 and CDR2: SGDLS, YYNGEE. The CDR3 covers 16 residues. CDR3 sequence reads: CASSPWGINSRETQYF. The CDR3 DNA is TGTGCCAGCAGCCCGTGGGGCATCAACTCGAGGGAGACCCAGTACTTC.

The CDR3 is CASSPGGQIFNEKLFF. Written as DNA, the CDR3 is TGTGCCAGCAGCCCCGGGGGACAGATATTCAATGAAAAACTGTTTTTT. The chain couples TRBV7-9 to TRBJ1-4; 7 bases align to TRBD1. Germline V lookup: CDR1 SEHNR, CDR2 FQNEAQ (reference sequence). V gave up 5 bases and J gave up 5 bases; unmatched junction bases: 11. The CDR3 length is 16 residues.

The chain couples TRBV19 to TRBJ1-5, with TRBD1 matching 7 bases. This CDR3 has 16 residues. Germline CDR1 and CDR2: LNHDA and SQIVND (reference sequence). Trimming at V came to 3 bases and at J to 7 bases, leaving 12 bases not matched to a gene. The CDR3 here is CASSIRGTGVGQPQHF. The CDR3 bases are TGTGCCAGTAGTATCAGGGGAACAGGGGTTGGACAGCCCCAGCATTTT.

The chain combines TRBV6-5 with TRBJ2-3; 8 positions match TRBD1. The germline V gene has CDR1 MNHEY and CDR2 SVGAGI. CDR3 length: 13 residues. Unmatched junction bases numbered 4, after V lost 11 bases and J lost 0 bases. CDR3 protein: CASQGVSTDTQYF. The CDR3 DNA is TGTGCCTCACAGGGGGTTAGCACAGATACGCAGTATTTT.

V gene TRBV11-3 combines with J gene TRBJ2-5; D not certain. CDR1 SGHNT and CDR2 YENEEA come from the germline V gene. The CDR3 length is 11 residues. V lost 4 bases and J lost 7, with 7 bases in between. The CDR3 coding sequence is TGTGCCAGCAGCTCTGGCTCGACCCAGTACTTC. This translates into CASSSGSTQYF.

The CDR3 sequence: CASGLVGTGASPLHF. CDR3 DNA: TGTGCTAGTGGTTTGGTTGGTACAGGGGCTTCACCCCTCCACTTT. The chain combines TRBV12-5 with TRBJ1-6; 7 nucleotides align to TRBD1. The CDR3 consists of 15 residues. Germline CDR1 is LGHNT and CDR2 is FRNRAP. Unmatched junction bases numbered 5, after V lost 0 bases and J lost 9 bases. The complete variable domain, with remaining parts taken from reference TRBV12-5 and TRBJ1-6, reads DARVTQTPRHKVTEMGQEVTMRCQPILGHNTVFWYRQTMMQGLELLAYFRNRAPLDDSGMPKDRFSAEMPDATLATLKIQPSEPRDSAVYFCASGLVGTGASPLHFGNGTRLTVT.

The chain is built from TRBV15 and TRBJ1-4, with a possible D match to TRBD1 (6 bases). This CDR3 is built from 16 residues. Trimming took 4 bases from V and 8 from J, leaving 20 bases between them. CDR1 is LNHNV, CDR2 YYDKDF, per germline (reference sequence). CDR3 nucleotides: TGTGCCACCAGCACCGAGGGGCAGGGGCGCCAGGAAAAACTGTTTTTT. Its protein is CATSTEGQGRQEKLFF.

This rearrangement joins TRBV6-4 to TRBJ1-5, with 7 bases aligning to TRBD1. This CDR3 spans 14 amino acids. V lost 6 bases to trimming and J lost 3 bases; unmatched junction nucleotides: 5. Germline-derived CDR1 and CDR2 are MRHNA and SNTAGT. The CDR3 DNA follows: TGTGCCAGCAGCCCAGGGGGATTCAATCAGCCCCAGCATTTT. Translated: CASSPGGFNQPQHF.

The chain has TRBV6-1 and TRBJ2-2; 7 nucleotides match TRBD2. The V gene's germline CDR1 is MNHNS and CDR2 SASEGT. V dropped 7 bases and J dropped 1; count of bases not matched to a gene: 6. This CDR3 is built from 15 residues. CDR3 protein: CASNRVAGNTGELFF. The CDR3, as DNA: TGTGCCAGCAATCGGGTAGCGGGGAACACCGGGGAGCTGTTTTTT.

The genes are TRBV10-3 and TRBJ1-2; a possible D gene is TRBD1 (5 bases). The V gene lost 10 bases and the J gene lost 1 base, with 19 bases spanning the gap. The CDR3 is made up of 15 amino acids. CDR1 and CDR2 from the germline V gene are ENHRY and SYGVKD. The CDR3, as DNA: TGTGCCAGCTTTAGGGGCCAGGGCCTTAACTATGGCTACACCTTC. Amino acid sequence: CASFRGQGLNYGYTF.

The rearrangement uses TRBV19 and TRBJ1-2; D remains ambiguous. Germline V lookup: CDR1 LNHDA, CDR2 SQIVND (reference sequence). The CDR3 length is 13 residues. V dropped 6 bases and J dropped 10 bases, with 18 bases sitting between them. The CDR3 loop reads CASRLGMADAYTF. In DNA, the CDR3 is TGTGCCAGTAGACTAGGGATGGCGGATGCCTACACCTTC.

This clone is a singleton in its sample. CDR3 coding DNA: TGTGCCAGCAGTTACTCCGGGCGGGGGTACAATGAGCAGTTCTTC. It codes for CASSYSGRGYNEQFF. This chain uses TRBV6-5 with TRBJ2-1; 7 bases align to TRBD2. V lost 0 bases and J lost 4; bases outside the gene matches: 3. CDR3 size: 15 residues. Germline V gene lookup returns CDR1 MNHEY and CDR2 SVGAGI.

Comments on this clone: Germline is not matched at one junction end, which may reflect a read error. V gene TRBV28 combines with J gene TRBJ2-7; perhaps TRBD1 as D (5 bases). This CDR3 region has 13 residues. Per germline, CDR1 MDHEN and CDR2 SYDVKM. CDR3 loop: CASRLWGRYEQYF. CDR3 sequence (DNA): TGTGCCAGCAGATTATGGGGCCGGTACGAGCAGTACTTC.

Here the CDR3 reads CASSLSLGAGEKLFF. The CDR3 nucleotides read TGTGCCAGCAGCTTGAGTCTGGGGGCCGGTGAAAAACTGTTTTTT. This sequence joins TRBV5-4 and TRBJ1-4; a possible D gene is TRBD1 (6 bases). V lost 1 base and J 7 bases, leaving 14 bases between the germline ends. The CDR3 spans 15 residues. Germline V lookup: CDR1 SGHNT, CDR2 YYREEE (reference sequence).

The V gene is TRBV7-9, the J gene TRBJ2-1; D perhaps matches TRBD1 (6 bases). V was cut by 5 bases and J by 9 bases, with 17 bases left in between. CDR1 and CDR2 (germline): SEHNR, FQNEAQ (reference sequence). There are 14 residues in the CDR3. The CDR3 nucleotides read TGTGCCAGCAGCCACCCCGGGCCAGGGGCTGAGCAGTTCTTC. Protein sequence: CASSHPGPGAEQFF.

The chain recombines TRBV9 with TRBJ2-7; TRBD1 matches 7 bases. The CDR3 loop spans 16 amino acids. CDR1 and CDR2 (germline): SGDLS, YYNGEE. V lost 4 bases, J lost 7 bases, and 17 bases stayed unmatched. The CDR3 DNA sequence: TGTGCCAGCAGCCCGTATGGGGACAGAGACTCTTGGGAGCAGTACTTC. This translates into CASSPYGDRDSWEQYF.

The chain recombines TRBV5-1 with TRBJ1-6; D call uncertain. This CDR3 region has 14 residues. Germline assignment: CDR1 SGHRS and CDR2 YFSETQ. V was clipped by 4 bases and J by 10 bases, with 15 bases between them. The CDR3 is CASSPQEGLSPLHF. CDR3 DNA: TGCGCCAGCAGCCCCCAGGAGGGTCTCTCACCCCTCCACTTT.

The rearrangement joins TRBV27 to TRBJ2-7; D possibly corresponds to TRBD1 (5 bases). The CDR3 length is 15 residues. V dropped 3 bases and J dropped 0 bases, with 12 bases sitting between them. Germline lookup yields CDR1 MNHEY and CDR2 SMNVEV (reference sequence). The chain's CDR3 is CASSFLTESSYEQYF. Written as DNA, the CDR3 is TGTGCCAGCAGTTTTTTGACAGAGAGCTCCTACGAGCAGTACTTC.

The chain is built from TRBV19 and TRBJ2-5, with D perhaps TRBD1 (5 bases). The CDR3 contains 14 residues. Germline CDR1 and CDR2: LNHDA and SQIVND (reference sequence). The V and J ends lost 9 bases and 0 bases respectively, with 14 bases between them. In DNA, the CDR3 is TGTGCCAGCTCGCAGGGTCCTCACCAAGAGACCCAGTACTTC. It yields the protein CASSQGPHQETQYF. Filled out from reference TRBV19 and TRBJ2-5, the complete variable domain reads DGGITQSPKYLFRKEGQNVTLSCEQNLNHDAMYWYRQDPGQGLRLIYYSQIVNDFQKGDIAEGYSVSREKKESFPLTVTSAQKNPTAFYLCASSQGPHQETQYFGPGTRLLVL.

The genes are TRBV7-8 and TRBJ2-7; D is unresolved. The ends were cut back, 3 bases at V and 2 bases at J, with 11 bases in the middle. The CDR3 spans 14 residues. CDR1 and CDR2 from the germline V gene are SGHVS and FQNEAQ. This CDR3 reads CASSFLAGAYEQYF. As DNA, the CDR3 is TGTGCCAGCAGCTTCCTGGCCGGAGCCTACGAGCAGTACTTC.

The gene calls are TRBV21-1 and TRBJ2-5; TRBD1, as called in the table, went unchecked against the DNA. TRBV21-1 is annotated as a pseudogene. CDR3 length equals 13 residues. The CDR3 nucleotides read TGTGCCAGCAGCAGACAGGGTCAAGAGACCCAGTACTTC. Amino acid sequence: CASSRQGQETQYF.

V and J are TRBV27 and TRBJ1-5; 7 bases map to TRBD1. This CDR3 comprises 15 residues. The junction had 8 bases not matched to a gene; V was cut back by 6 bases and J by 3 bases. CDR1 and CDR2 (germline): MNHEY, SMNVEV (reference sequence). The CDR3 nucleotides are TGTGCCAGCAGCGACGGGACAGCCTACAATCAGCCCCAGCATTTT. The encoded protein is CASSDGTAYNQPQHF.

Regarding this clone: One end of the junction varies from germline; a read error may be responsible. In the same sample, other DNA sequences code for this CDR3. V is TRBV6-1 and J is TRBJ1-5; D is possibly TRBD1 (6 bases). Germline lookup yields CDR1 MNHNS and CDR2 SASEGT. The CDR3 sequence is 14 residues long. CDR3 amino acids: CASNPTGSNQPQHF. DNA for the CDR3: TGTGCCAGCAACCCGACAGGAAGCAATCAGCCCCAGCACTTT.

The chain carries TRBV30 and TRBJ2-1; a weak D match, TRBD2 (6 bases). Trimming pared 1 base from V and 7 bases from J, leaving 14 bases between. Per the germline V gene, CDR1 is GTSNPN and CDR2 is SVGIG (reference sequence). The CDR3 is made up of 14 amino acids. The chain's CDR3 is CAWSELAEENEQFF. The CDR3, as DNA: TGTGCCTGGAGTGAACTAGCAGAAGAAAATGAGCAGTTCTTC.

The J gene is TRBJ2-7, the V gene TRBV27; TRBD2 is a possible D gene (6 bases). CDR3 size: 13 residues. Germline CDR1 reads MNHEY; CDR2 reads SMNVEV (reference sequence). Trimming stripped 5 bases from V and 3 bases from J, with 11 bases between. The CDR3 coding sequence is TGTGCCAGCAGTGGTTCCGGGGGCTACGAGCAGTACTTC. Translation: CASSGSGGYEQYF.

The chain has TRBV7-9 and TRBJ1-2; D gene unclear. The length of the CDR3 is 14 residues. V was pared by 3 bases and J by 3 bases, with 11 bases between. Germline V gene sequence: CDR1 SEHNR, CDR2 FQNEAQ (reference sequence). Here the CDR3 DNA reads TGTGCCAGCAGCTTTGAGGCTTCTCACTATGGCTACACCTTC. Translating gives CASSFEASHYGYTF.

V is TRBV30 and J is TRBJ1-2; D gene ambiguous. The CDR3 covers 14 residues. V gave up 0 bases and J gave up 7 bases, with 15 bases separating them. From germline, CDR1 is GTSNPN and CDR2 SVGIG (reference sequence). The CDR3 protein is CAWSVLSLEGGYTF. Written as DNA, the CDR3 is TGTGCCTGGAGTGTACTATCGTTAGAGGGTGGCTACACCTTC. Full variable domain (remainder filled in from reference TRBV30 and TRBJ1-2): SQTIHQWPATLVQPVGSPLSLECTVEGTSNPNLYWYRQAAGRGLQLLFYSVGIGQISSEVPQNLSASRPQDRQFILSSKKLLLSDSGFYLCAWSVLSLEGGYTFGSGTRLTVV.

This rearrangement joins TRBV2 to TRBJ2-2; a weak D match, TRBD1 (6 bases). CDR3 size: 13 residues. Looked up from germline, CDR1 is SNHLY and CDR2 is FYNNEI. V gave up 6 bases and J gave up 4 bases, with 9 bases separating them. The CDR3 DNA follows: TGTGCCAGCAGGGAACAGGGCACCGGGGAGCTGTTTTTT. Translation: CASREQGTGELFF.

The rearrangement uses TRBV15 and TRBJ2-5; 10 bases align to TRBD1. The germline CDR1 and CDR2 sequences are LNHNV and YYDKDF (reference sequence). CDR3 length: 15 residues. Losses at the gene ends were 3 bases for V and 4 bases for J; bases not matched to a gene: 5. CDR3 protein: CATSRTGGGLETQYF. The CDR3 DNA is TGTGCCACCAGCAGGACAGGGGGCGGGTTAGAGACCCAGTACTTC.